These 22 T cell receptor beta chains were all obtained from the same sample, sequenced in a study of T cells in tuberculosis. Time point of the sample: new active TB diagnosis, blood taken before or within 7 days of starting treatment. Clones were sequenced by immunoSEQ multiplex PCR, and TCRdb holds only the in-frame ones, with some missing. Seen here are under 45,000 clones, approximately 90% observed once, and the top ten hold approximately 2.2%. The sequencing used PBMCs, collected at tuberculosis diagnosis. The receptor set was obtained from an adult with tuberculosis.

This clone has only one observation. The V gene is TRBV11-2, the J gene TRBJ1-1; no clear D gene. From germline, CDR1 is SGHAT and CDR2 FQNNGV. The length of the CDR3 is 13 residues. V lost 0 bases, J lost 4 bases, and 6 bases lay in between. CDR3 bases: TGTGCCAGCAGCTTAGACAGGCGCACTGAAGCTTTCTTT. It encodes CASSLDRRTEAFF.

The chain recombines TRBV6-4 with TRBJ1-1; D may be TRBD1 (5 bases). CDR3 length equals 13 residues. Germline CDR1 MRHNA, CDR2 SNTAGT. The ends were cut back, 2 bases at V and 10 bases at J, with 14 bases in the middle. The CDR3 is CASSDPGCWGAFF. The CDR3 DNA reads TGTGCCAGCAGTGACCCAGGGTGCTGGGGAGCTTTCTTT.

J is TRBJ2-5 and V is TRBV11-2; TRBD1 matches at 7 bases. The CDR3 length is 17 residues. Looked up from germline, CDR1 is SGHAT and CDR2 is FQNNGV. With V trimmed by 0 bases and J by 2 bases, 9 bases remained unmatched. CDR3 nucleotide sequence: TGTGCCAGCAGCTTAGATCAGGCAGGGACAGCACAAGAGACCCAGTACTTC. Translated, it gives CASSLDQAGTAQETQYF. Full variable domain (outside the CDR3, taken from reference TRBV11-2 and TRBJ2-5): EAGVAQSPRYKIIEKRQSVAFWCNPISGHATLYWYQQILGQGPKLLIQFQNNGVVDDSQLPKDRFSAERLKGVDSTLKIQPAKLEDSAVYLCASSLDQAGTAQETQYFGPGTRLLVL.

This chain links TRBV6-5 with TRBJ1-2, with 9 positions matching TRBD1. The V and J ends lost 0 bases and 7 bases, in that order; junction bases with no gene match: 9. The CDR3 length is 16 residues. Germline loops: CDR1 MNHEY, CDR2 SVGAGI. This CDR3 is CASSYSSIGTGSGYTF. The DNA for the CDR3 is TGTGCCAGCAGTTACTCGAGTATAGGGACAGGGAGTGGCTACACCTTC.

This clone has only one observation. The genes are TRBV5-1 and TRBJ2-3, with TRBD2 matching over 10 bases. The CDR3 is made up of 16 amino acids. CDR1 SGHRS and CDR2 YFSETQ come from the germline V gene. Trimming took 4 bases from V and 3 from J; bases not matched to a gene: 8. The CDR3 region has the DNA TGCGCCAGCAGCCTGGTCGCTAGCGGGGGTACAGATACGCAGTATTTT. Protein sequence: CASSLVASGGTDTQYF.

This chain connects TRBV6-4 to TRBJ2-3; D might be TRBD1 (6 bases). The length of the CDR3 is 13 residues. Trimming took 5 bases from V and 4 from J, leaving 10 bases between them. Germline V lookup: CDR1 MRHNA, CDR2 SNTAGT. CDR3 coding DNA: TGTGCCAGCAGTTTACAGGGTCCAGATACGCAGTATTTT. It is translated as CASSLQGPDTQYF.

DNA for the CDR3: TGTGCCAGCAGACAAGGACAGTATCGAGAGACCCAGTACTTC. Translated: CASRQGQYRETQYF. The chain is built from TRBV6-5 and TRBJ2-5; possibly TRBD1 for D (6 bases). CDR1 MNHEY and CDR2 SVGAGI come from the germline V gene. The CDR3 spans 14 residues. V lost 6 bases to trimming and J lost 4 bases, with 15 bases between them.

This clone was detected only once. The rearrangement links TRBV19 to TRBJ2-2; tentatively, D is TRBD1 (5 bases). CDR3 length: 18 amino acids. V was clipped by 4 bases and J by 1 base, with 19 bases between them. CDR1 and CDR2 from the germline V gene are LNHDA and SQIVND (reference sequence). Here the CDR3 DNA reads TGTGCCAGTAGTAAGGTCGCCCGACAGACCAAGAACACCGGGGAGCTGTTTTTT. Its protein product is CASSKVARQTKNTGELFF.

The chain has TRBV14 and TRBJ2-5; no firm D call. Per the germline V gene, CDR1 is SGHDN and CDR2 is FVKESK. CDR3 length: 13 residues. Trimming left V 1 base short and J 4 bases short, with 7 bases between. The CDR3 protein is CASSQGLLETQYF. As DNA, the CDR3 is TGTGCCAGCAGCCAAGGGCTGTTAGAGACCCAGTACTTC. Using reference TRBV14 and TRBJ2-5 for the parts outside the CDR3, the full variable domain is EAGVTQFPSHSVIEKGQTVTLRCDPISGHDNLYWYRRVMGKEIKFLLHFVKESKQDESGMPNNRFLAERTGGTYSTLKVQPAELEDSGVYFCASSQGLLETQYFGPGTRLLVL.

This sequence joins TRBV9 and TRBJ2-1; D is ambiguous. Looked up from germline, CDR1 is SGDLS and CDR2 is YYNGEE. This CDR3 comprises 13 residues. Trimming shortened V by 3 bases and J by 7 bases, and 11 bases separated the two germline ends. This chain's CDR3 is CASSGHPWNEQFF. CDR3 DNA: TGTGCCAGCAGCGGACACCCGTGGAATGAGCAGTTCTTC.

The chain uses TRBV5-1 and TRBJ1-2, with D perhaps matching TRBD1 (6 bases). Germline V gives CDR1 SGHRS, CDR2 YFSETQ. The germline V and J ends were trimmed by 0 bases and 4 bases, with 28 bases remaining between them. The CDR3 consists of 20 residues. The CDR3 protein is CASSLGEYRDRMYFSYGYTF. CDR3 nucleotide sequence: TGCGCCAGCAGCTTGGGCGAATACAGGGATAGGATGTATTTCTCCTATGGCTACACCTTC.

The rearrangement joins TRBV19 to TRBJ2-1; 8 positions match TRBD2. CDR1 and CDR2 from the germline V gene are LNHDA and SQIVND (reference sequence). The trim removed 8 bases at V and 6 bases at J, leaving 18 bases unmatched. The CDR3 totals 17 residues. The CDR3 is CASGGLAGLINSNEQFF. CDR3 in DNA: TGTGCCAGTGGGGGGCTAGCGGGCCTAATCAACTCCAATGAGCAGTTCTTC.

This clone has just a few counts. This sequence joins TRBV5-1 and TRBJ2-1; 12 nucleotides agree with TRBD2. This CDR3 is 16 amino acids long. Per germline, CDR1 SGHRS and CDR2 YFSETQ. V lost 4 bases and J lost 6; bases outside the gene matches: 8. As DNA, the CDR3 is TGCGCCAGCAGCCCAGGACTAGCGGGGCCTAGCAATGAGCAGTTCTTC. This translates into CASSPGLAGPSNEQFF. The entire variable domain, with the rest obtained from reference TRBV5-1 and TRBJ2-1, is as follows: KAGVTQTPRYLIKTRGQQVTLSCSPISGHRSVSWYQQTPGQGLQFLFEYFSETQRNKGNFPGRFSGRQFSNSRSEMNVSTLELGDSALYLCASSPGLAGPSNEQFFGPGTRLTVL.

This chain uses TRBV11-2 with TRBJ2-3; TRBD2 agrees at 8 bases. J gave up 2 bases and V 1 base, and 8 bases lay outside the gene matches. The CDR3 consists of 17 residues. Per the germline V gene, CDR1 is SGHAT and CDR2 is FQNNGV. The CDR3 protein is CASSLGSSGGYTDTQYF. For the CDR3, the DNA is TGTGCCAGCAGCTTAGGCTCGAGCGGGGGCTACACAGATACGCAGTATTTT.

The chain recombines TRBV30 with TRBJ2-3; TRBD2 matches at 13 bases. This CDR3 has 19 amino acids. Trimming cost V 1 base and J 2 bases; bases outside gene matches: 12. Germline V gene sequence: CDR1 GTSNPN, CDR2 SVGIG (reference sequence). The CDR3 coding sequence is TGTGCCTGGAGTGCCGCAAGGACTAGCGGGGGATTCCTCACAGATACGCAGTATTTT. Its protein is CAWSAARTSGGFLTDTQYF. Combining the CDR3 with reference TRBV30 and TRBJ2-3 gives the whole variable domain SQTIHQWPATLVQPVGSPLSLECTVEGTSNPNLYWYRQAAGRGLQLLFYSVGIGQISSEVPQNLSASRPQDRQFILSSKKLLLSDSGFYLCAWSAARTSGGFLTDTQYFGPGTRLTVL.

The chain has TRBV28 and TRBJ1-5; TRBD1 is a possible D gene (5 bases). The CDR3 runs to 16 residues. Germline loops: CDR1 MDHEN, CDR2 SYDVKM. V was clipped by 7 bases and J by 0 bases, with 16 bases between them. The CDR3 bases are TGTGCCAGCAAGAGGGGACTTCCGTTTAGCAATCAGCCCCAGCATTTT. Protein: CASKRGLPFSNQPQHF.

The DNA for the CDR3 is TGCGCCAGCAGCCAAGCTAGAGGTTACAATGAGCAGTTCTTC. This codes for CASSQARGYNEQFF. The rearrangement joins TRBV4-3 to TRBJ2-1, with no clear D. The CDR3 consists of 14 residues. V lost 1 base and J 4 bases, leaving 8 bases between the germline ends. Germline V gives CDR1 LGHNA, CDR2 YSLEER.

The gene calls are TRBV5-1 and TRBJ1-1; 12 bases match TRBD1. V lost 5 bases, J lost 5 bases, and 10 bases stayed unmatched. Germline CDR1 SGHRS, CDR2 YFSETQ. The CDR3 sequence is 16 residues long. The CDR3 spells CASSYGTGGRGTEAFF. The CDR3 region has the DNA TGCGCCAGCAGTTACGGGACAGGGGGCAGGGGTACTGAAGCTTTCTTT. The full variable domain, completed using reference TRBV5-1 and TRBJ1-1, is KAGVTQTPRYLIKTRGQQVTLSCSPISGHRSVSWYQQTPGQGLQFLFEYFSETQRNKGNFPGRFSGRQFSNSRSEMNVSTLELGDSALYLCASSYGTGGRGTEAFFGQGTRLTVV.

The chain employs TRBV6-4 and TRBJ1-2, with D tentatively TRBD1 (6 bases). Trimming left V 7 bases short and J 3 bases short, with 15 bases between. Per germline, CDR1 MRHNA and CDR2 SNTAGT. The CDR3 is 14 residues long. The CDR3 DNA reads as TGTGCCAGCAAGCGGGGGGCTTCGGACTATGGCTACACCTTC. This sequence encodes CASKRGASDYGYTF.

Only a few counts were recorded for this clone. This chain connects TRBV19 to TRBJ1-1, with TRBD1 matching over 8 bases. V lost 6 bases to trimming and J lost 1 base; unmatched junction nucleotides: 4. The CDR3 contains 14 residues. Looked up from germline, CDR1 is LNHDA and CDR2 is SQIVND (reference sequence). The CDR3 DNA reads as TGTGCCAGTAGCCCAGGGGGCACGAACACTGAAGCTTTCTTT. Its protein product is CASSPGGTNTEAFF.

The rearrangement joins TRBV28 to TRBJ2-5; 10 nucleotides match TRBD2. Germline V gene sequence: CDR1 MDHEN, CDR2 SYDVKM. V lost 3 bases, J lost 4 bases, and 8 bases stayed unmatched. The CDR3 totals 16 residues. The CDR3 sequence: CASSLVPWTSGETQYF. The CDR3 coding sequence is TGTGCCAGCAGTTTGGTCCCCTGGACTAGCGGAGAGACCCAGTACTTC.

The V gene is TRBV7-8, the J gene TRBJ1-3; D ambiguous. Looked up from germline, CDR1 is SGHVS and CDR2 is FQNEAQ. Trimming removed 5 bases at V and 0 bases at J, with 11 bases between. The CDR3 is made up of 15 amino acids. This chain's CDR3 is CASSPRLASGNTIYF. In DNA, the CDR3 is TGTGCCAGCAGCCCCCGACTGGCCTCTGGAAACACCATATATTTT.